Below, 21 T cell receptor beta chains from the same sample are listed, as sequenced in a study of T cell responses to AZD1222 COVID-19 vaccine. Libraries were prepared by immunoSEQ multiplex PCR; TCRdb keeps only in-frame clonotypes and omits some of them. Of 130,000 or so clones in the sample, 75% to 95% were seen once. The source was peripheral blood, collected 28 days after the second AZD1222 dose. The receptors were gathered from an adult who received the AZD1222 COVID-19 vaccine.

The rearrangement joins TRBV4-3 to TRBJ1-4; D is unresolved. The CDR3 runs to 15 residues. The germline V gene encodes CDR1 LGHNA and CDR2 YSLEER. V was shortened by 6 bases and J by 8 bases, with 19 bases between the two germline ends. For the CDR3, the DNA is TGCGCCAGCAGAAATACACGGGGTCTTGAAGAAAAACTGTTTTTT. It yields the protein CASRNTRGLEEKLFF.

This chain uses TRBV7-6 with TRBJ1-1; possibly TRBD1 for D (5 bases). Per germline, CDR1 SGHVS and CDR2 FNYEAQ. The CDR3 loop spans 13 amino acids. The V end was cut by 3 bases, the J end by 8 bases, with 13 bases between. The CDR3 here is CASSLTKRGEAFF. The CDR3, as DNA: TGTGCCAGCAGCTTGACCAAGAGGGGAGAAGCTTTCTTT.

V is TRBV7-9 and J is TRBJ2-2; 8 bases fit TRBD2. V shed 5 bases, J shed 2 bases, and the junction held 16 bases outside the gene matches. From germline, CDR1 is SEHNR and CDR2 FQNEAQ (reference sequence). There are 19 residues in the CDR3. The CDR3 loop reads CASSPPWGSGTGNTGELFF. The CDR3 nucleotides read TGTGCCAGCAGCCCTCCCTGGGGTAGCGGGACGGGCAACACCGGGGAGCTGTTTTTT.

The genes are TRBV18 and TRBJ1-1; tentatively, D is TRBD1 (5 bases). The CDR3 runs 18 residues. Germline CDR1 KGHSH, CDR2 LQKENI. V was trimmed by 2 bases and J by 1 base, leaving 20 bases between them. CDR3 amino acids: CASSPTPRTKVWNTEAFF. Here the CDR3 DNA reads TGTGCCAGCTCACCAACCCCAAGGACAAAGGTCTGGAACACTGAAGCTTTCTTT.

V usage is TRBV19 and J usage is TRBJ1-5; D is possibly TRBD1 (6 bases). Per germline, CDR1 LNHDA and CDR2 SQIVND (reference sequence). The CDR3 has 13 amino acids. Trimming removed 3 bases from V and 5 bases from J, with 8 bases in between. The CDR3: CASSIEGDQPQHF. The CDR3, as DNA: TGTGCCAGTAGTATTGAGGGGGATCAGCCCCAGCATTTT.

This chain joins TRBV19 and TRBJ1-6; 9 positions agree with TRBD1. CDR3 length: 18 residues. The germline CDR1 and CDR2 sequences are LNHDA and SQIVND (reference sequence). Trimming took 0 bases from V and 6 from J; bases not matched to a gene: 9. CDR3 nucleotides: TGTGCCAGTAGTATAGATCACGACGGGACAGGGACTAATTCACCCCTCCACTTT. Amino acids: CASSIDHDGTGTNSPLHF.

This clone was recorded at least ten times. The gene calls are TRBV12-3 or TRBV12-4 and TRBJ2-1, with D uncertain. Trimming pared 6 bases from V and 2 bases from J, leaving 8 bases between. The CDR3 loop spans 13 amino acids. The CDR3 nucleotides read TGTGCCAGCAGCCGTGACCCCTACAATGAGCAGTTCTTC. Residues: CASSRDPYNEQFF.

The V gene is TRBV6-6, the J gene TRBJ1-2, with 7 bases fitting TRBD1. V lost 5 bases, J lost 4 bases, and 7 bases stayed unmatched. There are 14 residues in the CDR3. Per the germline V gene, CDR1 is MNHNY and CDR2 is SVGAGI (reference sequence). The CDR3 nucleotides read TGTGCCAGCAGTCAGACGGGACAGCTCTATGGCTACACCTTC. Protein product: CASSQTGQLYGYTF.

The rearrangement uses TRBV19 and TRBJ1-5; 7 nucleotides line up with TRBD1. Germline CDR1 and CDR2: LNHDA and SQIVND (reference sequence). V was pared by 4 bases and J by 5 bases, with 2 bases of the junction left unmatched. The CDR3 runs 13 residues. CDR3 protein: CASSTQGDQPQHF. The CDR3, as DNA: TGTGCCAGTAGTACTCAGGGGGATCAGCCCCAGCATTTT.

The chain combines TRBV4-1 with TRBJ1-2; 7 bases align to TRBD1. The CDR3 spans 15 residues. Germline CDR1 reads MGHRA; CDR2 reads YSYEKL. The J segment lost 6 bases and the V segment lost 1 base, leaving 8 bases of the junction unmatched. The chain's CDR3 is CASSQALHRGDGYTF. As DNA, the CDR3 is TGCGCCAGCAGCCAAGCTCTCCACAGGGGTGATGGCTACACCTTC.

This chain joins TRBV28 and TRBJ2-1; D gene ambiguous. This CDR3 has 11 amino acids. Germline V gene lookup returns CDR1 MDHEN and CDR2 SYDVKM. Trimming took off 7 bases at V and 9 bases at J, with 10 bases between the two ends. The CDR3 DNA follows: TGTGCCAGCAACAACTACCTTGAGCAGTTCTTC. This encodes CASNNYLEQFF.

The CDR3 nucleotides are TGTGCCAGCATTCTACAGGTGGGCACTGAAGCTTTCTTT. It codes for CASILQVGTEAFF. This chain joins TRBV6-1 and TRBJ1-1; tentative D call: TRBD1 (5 bases). Trimming left V 7 bases short and J 4 bases short, with 13 bases between. The CDR3 spans 13 residues. The V gene's germline CDR1 is MNHNS and CDR2 SASEGT.

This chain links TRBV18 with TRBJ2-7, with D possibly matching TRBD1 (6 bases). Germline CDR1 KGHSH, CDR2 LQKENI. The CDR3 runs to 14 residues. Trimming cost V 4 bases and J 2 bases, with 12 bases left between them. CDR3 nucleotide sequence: TGTGCCAGCTCACGGGGTACAGGGCCCTACGAGCAGTACTTC. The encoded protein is CASSRGTGPYEQYF.

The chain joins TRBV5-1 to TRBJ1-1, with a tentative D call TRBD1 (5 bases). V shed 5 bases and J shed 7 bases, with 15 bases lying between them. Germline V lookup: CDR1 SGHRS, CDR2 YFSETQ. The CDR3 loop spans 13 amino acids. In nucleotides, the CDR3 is TGCGCCAGCAGAGCCGGGACCGGAATTGAAGCTTTCTTT. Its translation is CASRAGTGIEAFF.

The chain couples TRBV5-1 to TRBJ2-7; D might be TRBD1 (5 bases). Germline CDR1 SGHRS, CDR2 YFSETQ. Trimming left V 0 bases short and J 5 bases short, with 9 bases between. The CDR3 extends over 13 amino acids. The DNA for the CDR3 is TGCGCCAGCAGCTTGGGGGGCGCTGACGAGCAGTACGTC. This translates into CASSLGGADEQYV.

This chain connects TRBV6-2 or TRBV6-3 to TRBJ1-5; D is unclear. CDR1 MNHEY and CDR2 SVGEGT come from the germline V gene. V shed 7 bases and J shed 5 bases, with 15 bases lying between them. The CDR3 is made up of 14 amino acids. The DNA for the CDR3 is TGTGCCAGCACCCCCCAGTCAGTGGATCAGCCCCAGCATTTT. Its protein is CASTPQSVDQPQHF.

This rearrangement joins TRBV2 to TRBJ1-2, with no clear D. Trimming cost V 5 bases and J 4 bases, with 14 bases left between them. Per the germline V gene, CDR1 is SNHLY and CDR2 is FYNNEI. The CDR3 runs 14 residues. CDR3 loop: CASSPSRSFYGYTF. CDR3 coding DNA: TGTGCCAGCAGTCCGTCCAGGAGTTTCTATGGCTACACCTTC.

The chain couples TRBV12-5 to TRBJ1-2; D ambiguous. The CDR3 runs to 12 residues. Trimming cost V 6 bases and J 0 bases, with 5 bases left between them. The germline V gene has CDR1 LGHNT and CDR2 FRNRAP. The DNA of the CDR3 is TGTGCTAGTGGCACACCTAACTATGGCTACACCTTC. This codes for CASGTPNYGYTF. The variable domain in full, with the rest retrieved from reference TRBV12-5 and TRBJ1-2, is DARVTQTPRHKVTEMGQEVTMRCQPILGHNTVFWYRQTMMQGLELLAYFRNRAPLDDSGMPKDRFSAEMPDATLATLKIQPSEPRDSAVYFCASGTPNYGYTFGSGTRLTVV.

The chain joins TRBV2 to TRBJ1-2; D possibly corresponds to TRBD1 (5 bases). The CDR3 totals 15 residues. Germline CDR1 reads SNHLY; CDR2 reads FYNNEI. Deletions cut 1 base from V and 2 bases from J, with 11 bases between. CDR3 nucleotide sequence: TGTGCCAGCAGTGAAGAGGCAGGGTCGAACTATGGCTACACCTTC. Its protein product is CASSEEAGSNYGYTF.

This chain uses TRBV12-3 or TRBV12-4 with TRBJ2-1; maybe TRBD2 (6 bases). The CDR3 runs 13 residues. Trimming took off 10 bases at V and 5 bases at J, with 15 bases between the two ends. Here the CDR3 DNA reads TGTGCCACCGCAGGAGGGAGCAACAATGAGCAGTTCTTC. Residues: CATAGGSNNEQFF.

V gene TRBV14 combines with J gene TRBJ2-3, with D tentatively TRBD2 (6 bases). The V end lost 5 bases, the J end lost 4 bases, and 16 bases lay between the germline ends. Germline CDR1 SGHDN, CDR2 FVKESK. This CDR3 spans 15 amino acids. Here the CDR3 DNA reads TGTGCCAGCAGCAAAGGAGGGAGTACAGCAGATACGCAGTATTTT. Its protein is CASSKGGSTADTQYF.